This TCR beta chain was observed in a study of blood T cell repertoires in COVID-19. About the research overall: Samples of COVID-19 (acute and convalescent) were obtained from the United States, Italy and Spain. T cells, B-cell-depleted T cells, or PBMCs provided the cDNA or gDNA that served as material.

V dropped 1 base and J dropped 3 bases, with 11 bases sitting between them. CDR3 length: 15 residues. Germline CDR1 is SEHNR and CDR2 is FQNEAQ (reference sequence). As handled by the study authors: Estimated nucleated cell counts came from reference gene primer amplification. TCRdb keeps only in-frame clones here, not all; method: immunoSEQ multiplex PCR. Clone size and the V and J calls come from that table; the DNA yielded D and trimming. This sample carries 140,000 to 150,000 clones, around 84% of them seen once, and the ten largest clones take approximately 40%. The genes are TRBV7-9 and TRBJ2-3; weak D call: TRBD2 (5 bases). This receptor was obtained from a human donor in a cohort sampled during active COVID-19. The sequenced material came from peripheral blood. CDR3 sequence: CASSLDLGSTDTQYF. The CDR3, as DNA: TGTGCCAGCAGCTTAGATCTAGGGAGTACAGATACGCAGTATTTT.